The 32 T cell receptor beta chains below come from one sample, sequenced in a study of blood T cell repertoires in COVID-19. The method was immunoSEQ multiplex PCR; TCRdb's version includes in-frame clones alone and lacks a portion of them. This sample has 250,000 to 300,000 clones, with under 95% found just once. Material: PBMCs or T cells enriched from blood (not recorded which). All receptors derive from a woman aged 40 to 50 with acute COVID-19.

This sequence joins TRBV11-2 and TRBJ2-1; a weak D match, TRBD2 (5 bases). V shed 4 bases and J shed 4 bases, with 14 bases lying between them. The germline gives CDR1 SGHAT, CDR2 FQNNGV. This CDR3 has 15 residues. The CDR3 DNA reads TGTGCCAGCAGCTCCAGTGGAGGAACGTACAATGAGCAGTTCTTC. It encodes CASSSSGGTYNEQFF.

This chain links TRBV30 with TRBJ2-1, with a possible D match to TRBD1 (5 bases). Trimming shortened V by 3 bases and J by 4 bases, and 13 bases separated the two germline ends. This CDR3 comprises 14 residues. Germline lookup yields CDR1 GTSNPN and CDR2 SVGIG (reference sequence). CDR3: CAWSPRQFYNEQFF. The DNA for the CDR3 is TGTGCCTGGAGCCCACGACAGTTTTACAATGAGCAGTTCTTC.

In regard to this clone: One end of the junction is discordant with germline, which a read error may explain. The chain joins TRBV11-2 to TRBJ2-1; 7 bases match TRBD2. Per germline, CDR1 SGHAT and CDR2 FQNNGV. The CDR3 has 16 amino acids. The DNA of the CDR3 is TGTGCCAGCAGCTTAAGAGGGAGGGCCTCCAACAATGAGCAGTTCTTC. Amino acids: CASSLRGRASNNEQFF.

This clone was seen only once. V gene TRBV3-1 (or the pseudogene TRBV3-2) combines with J gene TRBJ2-1; the D gene is possibly TRBD1 (5 bases). Germline values: CDR1 LGHDT, CDR2 YNNKEL (reference sequence). Trimming stripped 3 bases from V and 7 bases from J, with 13 bases between. CDR3 length: 14 amino acids. Written as DNA, the CDR3 is TGTGCCAGCAGCCATAGGGGCAGGGCTAATGAGCAGTTCTTC. Translation gives CASSHRGRANEQFF.

The chain is built from TRBV6-5 and TRBJ2-2, with unresolved D. The CDR3 runs to 13 residues. Trimming shortened V by 7 bases and J by 4 bases, and 10 bases separated the two germline ends. CDR1 and CDR2 from the germline V gene are MNHEY and SVGAGI. The CDR3 sequence: CASTNRGTGELFF. The CDR3 nucleotides are TGTGCCAGCACCAACCGAGGCACCGGGGAGCTGTTTTTT.

The chain joins TRBV7-2 to TRBJ2-2, with TRBD2 matching 7 bases. The CDR3 has 15 amino acids. CDR1 and CDR2 from the germline V gene are SGHTA and FQGNSA. V shed 3 bases, J shed 4 bases, and the junction held 5 bases outside the gene matches. CDR3 in amino acids: CASSFAGATTGELFF. The CDR3 DNA is TGTGCCAGCAGCTTTGCGGGAGCTACCACCGGGGAGCTGTTTTTT.

This sequence joins TRBV6-5 and TRBJ2-1; D may be TRBD1 (5 bases). Trimming removed 2 bases at V and 7 bases at J, with 9 bases between. This CDR3 contains 13 residues. Germline assignment: CDR1 MNHEY and CDR2 SVGAGI. The CDR3 nucleotides read TGTGCCAGCAGTTACACCCCAGGGAATGAGCAGTTCTTC. It specifies CASSYTPGNEQFF.

This chain connects TRBV9 to TRBJ2-6; the D gene is possibly TRBD1 (5 bases). Germline CDR1 SGDLS, CDR2 YYNGEE. Trimming cost V 3 bases and J 0 bases, with 7 bases left between them. This CDR3 comprises 15 residues. The CDR3: CASSATVSGANVLTF. CDR3 DNA sequence: TGTGCCAGCAGCGCGACAGTCTCTGGGGCCAACGTCCTGACTTTC. Supplemented by reference TRBV9 and TRBJ2-6, the full variable domain reads DSGVTQTPKHLITATGQRVTLRCSPRSGDLSVYWYQQSLDQGLQFLIQYYNGEERAKGNILERFSAQQFPDLHSELNLSSLELGDSALYFCASSATVSGANVLTFGAGSRLTVL.

The chain joins TRBV5-4 to TRBJ1-6; possible D gene TRBD1, 6 bases. Trimming pared 4 bases from V and 3 bases from J, leaving 11 bases between. Germline CDR1 is SGHNT and CDR2 is YYREEE (reference sequence). The CDR3 has 15 amino acids. CDR3 sequence: CASSPGTYYNSPLHF. DNA for the CDR3: TGTGCCAGCAGCCCGGGGACATACTATAATTCACCCCTCCACTTT. The complete variable domain, with remaining parts taken from reference TRBV5-4 and TRBJ1-6, reads ETGVTQSPTHLIKTRGQQVTLRCSSQSGHNTVSWYQQALGQGPQFIFQYYREEENGRGNFPPRFSGLQFPNYSSELNVNALELDDSALYLCASSPGTYYNSPLHFGNGTRLTVT.

This chain joins TRBV20-1 and TRBJ1-4; TRBD1 might be the D (6 bases). Germline CDR1 is DFQATT and CDR2 is SNEGSKA (reference sequence). The CDR3 runs 11 residues. The CDR3 loop reads CSPYRDEKLFF. In DNA form, the CDR3 reads TGCAGCCCATACAGGGATGAAAAACTGTTTTTT.

The chain uses TRBV5-4 and TRBJ1-6, with D perhaps TRBD1 (6 bases). CDR3 length: 15 amino acids. Trimming took 0 bases from V and 7 from J, leaving 11 bases between them. The germline CDR1 and CDR2 sequences are SGHNT and YYREEE (reference sequence). This CDR3 reads CASSLGGLRNSPLHF. CDR3 coding DNA: TGTGCCAGCAGCTTGGGGGGGCTGAGGAATTCACCCCTCCACTTT.

The V and J genes are TRBV5-4 and TRBJ2-7, with 8 bases matching TRBD1. V lost 4 bases and J lost 3; bases outside the gene matches: 9. This CDR3 is built from 15 residues. CDR1 and CDR2 (germline): SGHNT, YYREEE (reference sequence). CDR3 bases: TGTGCCAGCAGCACCGCAGGGGGCAGTTTCTACGAGCAGTACTTC. This sequence encodes CASSTAGGSFYEQYF.

The chain joins TRBV18 to TRBJ1-2, with 7 bases identical to TRBD1. Germline-derived CDR1 and CDR2 are KGHSH and LQKENI. Losses at the gene ends were 3 bases for V and 5 bases for J; bases not matched to a gene: 3. This CDR3 is built from 13 residues. CDR3 DNA sequence: TGTGCCAGCTCACCTGTGGGACAGTATGGCTACACCTTC. It specifies CASSPVGQYGYTF. The full variable domain, rest sourced from reference TRBV18 and TRBJ1-2, is NAGVMQNPRHLVRRRGQEARLRCSPMKGHSHVYWYRQLPEEGLKFMVYLQKENIIDESGMPKERFSAEFPKEGPSILRIQQVVRGDSAAYFCASSPVGQYGYTFGSGTRLTVV.

The chain couples TRBV2 to TRBJ2-1; D remains ambiguous. This CDR3 is 11 amino acids long. V lost 4 bases to trimming and J lost 5 bases, with 3 bases between them. The germline V gene encodes CDR1 SNHLY and CDR2 FYNNEI. The CDR3 reads CASSADNEQFF. CDR3 sequence (DNA): TGTGCCAGCAGTGCGGACAATGAGCAGTTCTTC.

The chain has TRBV5-5 and TRBJ2-3; D not resolved. Germline CDR1 SGHKS, CDR2 YYEKEE (reference sequence). The CDR3 has 12 amino acids. V dropped 0 bases and J dropped 9 bases, with 8 bases sitting between them. This CDR3 is CASSLGEYTQYF. The CDR3 DNA reads TGTGCCAGCAGCTTGGGAGAATACACGCAGTATTTT.

The V gene is TRBV27, the J gene TRBJ1-5, with 12 bases fitting TRBD1. CDR1 and CDR2 from the germline V gene are MNHEY and SMNVEV (reference sequence). The CDR3 is 15 amino acids. Trimming took 4 bases from V and 5 from J; bases not matched to a gene: 3. CDR3 coding DNA: TGTGCCAGCAGTTACGGGACAGGGGGCCATCAGCCCCAGCATTTT. Its protein is CASSYGTGGHQPQHF.

The rearrangement links TRBV12-3 or TRBV12-4 to TRBJ1-1; D may be TRBD1 (5 bases). V was trimmed by 8 bases and J by 4 bases, leaving 14 bases between them. There are 13 residues in the CDR3. The CDR3 DNA is TGTGCCAGCGGAGCCTACAGGACCACTGAAGCTTTCTTT. Amino acids: CASGAYRTTEAFF.

The gene calls are TRBV28 and TRBJ2-7, with TRBD1 matching over 10 bases. V shed 9 bases and J 3 bases; nucleotides not matched to a gene: 17. The germline gives CDR1 MDHEN, CDR2 SYDVKM. The CDR3 runs 17 residues. This CDR3 reads CASSFSKTGGFNYEQYF. The CDR3 nucleotides are TGTGCCAGTTCATTCTCTAAGACAGGGGGCTTCAACTACGAGCAGTACTTC.

The CDR3 here is CASSWGGDQLFF. The CDR3 DNA sequence: TGTGCCAGCAGTTGGGGAGGGGATCAACTGTTTTTT. J is TRBJ1-4 and V is TRBV12-3 or TRBV12-4, with D possibly matching TRBD1 (5 bases). V was pared by 4 bases and J by 12 bases, with 12 bases between. The CDR3 is 12 residues long.

The J gene is TRBJ1-2, the V gene TRBV19; D gene ambiguous. Trimming pared 4 bases from V and 4 bases from J, leaving 19 bases between. Germline loops: CDR1 LNHDA, CDR2 SQIVND (reference sequence). The length of the CDR3 is 16 residues. The CDR3, as DNA: TGTGCCAGTAGTACCCGACACGGACTACTTTTCTATGGCTACACCTTC. Translating it yields CASSTRHGLLFYGYTF.

This clone has a handful of counts. This rearrangement joins TRBV6-5 to TRBJ1-6; no clear D gene. Trimming stripped 7 bases from V and 6 bases from J, with 16 bases between. Per the germline V gene, CDR1 is MNHEY and CDR2 is SVGAGI. The CDR3 spans 15 residues. The CDR3 DNA reads TGTGCCAGCAATCGGGATCCCACTGTTAATTCACCCCTCCACTTT. As protein: CASNRDPTVNSPLHF.

The rearrangement links TRBV7-9 to TRBJ2-3, with D possibly TRBD1 on 6 matching bases. The CDR3 runs to 15 residues. Deletions cut 5 bases from V and 0 bases from J, with 12 bases between. From germline, CDR1 is SEHNR and CDR2 FQNEAQ (reference sequence). The CDR3 bases are TGTGCCAGCAGCGGGGGACATACTAGCACAGATACGCAGTATTTT. Protein product: CASSGGHTSTDTQYF.

The table lists this clone with a count of one. V and J are TRBV19 and TRBJ1-5, with TRBD1 matching 7 bases. The CDR3 has 15 residues. Germline V gene lookup returns CDR1 LNHDA and CDR2 SQIVND (reference sequence). The V segment lost 3 bases and the J segment 2 bases; nucleotides outside the gene matches: 4. In DNA, the CDR3 is TGTGCCAGTAGTATCAGGGGGAAGGGCAATCAGCCCCAGCATTTT. It yields the protein CASSIRGKGNQPQHF.

The CDR3 spells CASSLGTSEAFF. DNA for the CDR3: TGCGCCAGCAGCTTGGGAACATCTGAAGCTTTCTTT. This chain uses TRBV5-1 with TRBJ1-1; D ambiguous. The V end lost 0 bases, the J end lost 6 bases, and 6 bases lay between the germline ends. The germline gives CDR1 SGHRS, CDR2 YFSETQ. This CDR3 is built from 12 residues.

This chain connects TRBV25-1 to TRBJ2-7, with D perhaps matching TRBD2 (7 bases). V lost 1 base and J lost 4, with 17 bases in between. Looked up from germline, CDR1 is MGHDK and CDR2 is SYGVNS. This CDR3 contains 16 residues. Here the CDR3 reads CASSELGRRGGYEQYF. The CDR3 nucleotides are TGTGCCAGCAGTGAATTGGGGAGGAGGGGGGGTTACGAGCAGTACTTC.

Here the CDR3 reads CASSLDWSSGNTIYF. CDR3 sequence (DNA): TGTGCCAGCAGCTTGGATTGGAGCTCTGGAAACACCATATATTTT. The V and J genes are TRBV5-5 and TRBJ1-3, with no clear D. Germline V gene lookup returns CDR1 SGHKS and CDR2 YYEKEE (reference sequence). Between the trimmed V and J ends, which lost 0 bases and 0 bases, there was a span of 7 bases. This CDR3 comprises 15 residues.

CDR3 coding DNA: TGTGCCAGCAGTTTTGAGGGGACAGAAGCTTTCTTT. It translates to CASSFEGTEAFF. J is TRBJ1-1 and V is TRBV12-3 or TRBV12-4; D is possibly TRBD1 (6 bases). Trimming shortened V by 3 bases and J by 8 bases, and 10 bases separated the two germline ends. The CDR3 length is 12 residues.

The chain has TRBV18 and TRBJ1-1; 7 positions agree with TRBD1. The CDR3 covers 15 residues. Germline trimming cut 3 bases from V and 1 base from J; bases unmatched to any gene: 5. Germline V gene data show CDR1 as KGHSH and CDR2 as LQKENI. CDR3 in DNA: TGTGCCAGCTCACCGACGACAGGGCCGAACACTGAAGCTTTCTTT. Its translation is CASSPTTGPNTEAFF.

The chain carries TRBV27 and TRBJ2-4, with D possibly being TRBD1 (6 bases). The CDR3 has 14 residues. V lost 0 bases and J lost 8, with 11 bases in between. Germline CDR1 reads MNHEY; CDR2 reads SMNVEV (reference sequence). The CDR3 loop is CASSLSRGSDIQYF. The CDR3 coding sequence is TGTGCCAGCAGTTTATCAAGGGGGTCGGACATTCAGTACTTC.

J is TRBJ1-4 and V is TRBV19, with 10 positions matching TRBD1. In germline, CDR1 is LNHDA, CDR2 SQIVND (reference sequence). The junction had 10 bases not matched to a gene; V was cut back by 4 bases and J by 2 bases. CDR3 length: 18 amino acids. CDR3 residues: CASSTLGQGGVTNEKLFF. DNA for the CDR3: TGTGCCAGTAGTACCCTCGGACAGGGGGGAGTGACTAATGAAAAACTGTTTTTT. The whole variable domain, remainder taken from reference TRBV19 and TRBJ1-4, is DGGITQSPKYLFRKEGQNVTLSCEQNLNHDAMYWYRQDPGQGLRLIYYSQIVNDFQKGDIAEGYSVSREKKESFPLTVTSAQKNPTAFYLCASSTLGQGGVTNEKLFFGSGTQLSVL.

The chain uses TRBV6-5 and TRBJ1-1; no firm D call. The CDR3 has 13 amino acids. V lost 5 bases to trimming and J lost 4 bases, with 11 bases between them. Germline CDR1 MNHEY, CDR2 SVGAGI. The CDR3 DNA sequence: TGTGCCAGCAGTCGAGGGAGCGGCACTGAAGCTTTCTTT. Its protein product is CASSRGSGTEAFF.

The chain combines TRBV10-2 with TRBJ1-2, with D tentatively TRBD1 (5 bases). Germline V gene sequence: CDR1 WSHSY, CDR2 SAAADI. V lost 7 bases to trimming and J lost 2 bases, with 17 bases between them. The CDR3 is 15 amino acids. This chain's CDR3 is CASTEAGGRNYGYTF. CDR3 coding DNA: TGCGCCAGCACCGAGGCGGGGGGGAGGAACTATGGCTACACCTTC.